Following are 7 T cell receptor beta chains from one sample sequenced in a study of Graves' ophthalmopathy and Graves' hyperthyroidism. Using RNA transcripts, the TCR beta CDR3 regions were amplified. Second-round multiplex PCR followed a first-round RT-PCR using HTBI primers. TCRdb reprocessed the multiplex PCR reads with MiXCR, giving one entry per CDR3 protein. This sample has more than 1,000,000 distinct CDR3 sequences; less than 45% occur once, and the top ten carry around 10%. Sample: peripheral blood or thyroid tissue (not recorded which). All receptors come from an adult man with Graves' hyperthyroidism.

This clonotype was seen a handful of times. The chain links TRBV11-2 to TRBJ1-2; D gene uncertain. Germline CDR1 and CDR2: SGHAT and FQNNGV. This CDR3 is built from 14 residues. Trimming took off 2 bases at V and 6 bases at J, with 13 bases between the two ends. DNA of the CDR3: TGTGCCAGCAGCTTAAAGTCGGGATTTGATGGCTACACCTTC. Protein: CASSLKSGFDGYTF.

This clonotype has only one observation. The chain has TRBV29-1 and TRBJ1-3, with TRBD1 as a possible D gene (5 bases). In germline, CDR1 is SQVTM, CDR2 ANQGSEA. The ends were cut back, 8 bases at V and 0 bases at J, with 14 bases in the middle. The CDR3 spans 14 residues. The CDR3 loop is CSTTGHNSGNTIYF. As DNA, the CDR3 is TGCAGCACAACAGGCCACAACTCTGGAAACACCATATATTTT.

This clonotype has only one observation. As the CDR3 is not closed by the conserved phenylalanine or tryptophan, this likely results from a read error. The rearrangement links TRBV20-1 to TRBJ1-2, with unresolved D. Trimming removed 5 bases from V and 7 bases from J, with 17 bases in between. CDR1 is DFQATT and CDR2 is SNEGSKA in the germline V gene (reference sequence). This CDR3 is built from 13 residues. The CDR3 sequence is CSAEGPAYGGYTL. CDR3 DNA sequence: TGCAGTGCTGAAGGGCCGGCGTACGGTGGCTACACCCTC.

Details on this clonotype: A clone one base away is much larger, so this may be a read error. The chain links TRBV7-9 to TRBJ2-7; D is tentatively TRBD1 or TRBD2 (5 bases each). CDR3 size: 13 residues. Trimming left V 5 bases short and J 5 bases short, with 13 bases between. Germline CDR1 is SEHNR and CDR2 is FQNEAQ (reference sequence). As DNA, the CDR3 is TGTGCCAGCAGCGGACGGGGCAGGCACGAGCAGTACTTC. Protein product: CASSGRGRHEQYF.

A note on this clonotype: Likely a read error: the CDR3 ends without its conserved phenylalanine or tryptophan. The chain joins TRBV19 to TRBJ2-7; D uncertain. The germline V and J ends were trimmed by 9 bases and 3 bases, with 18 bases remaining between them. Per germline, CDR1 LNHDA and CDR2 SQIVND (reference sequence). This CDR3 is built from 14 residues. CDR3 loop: CASSDRVGHYEQYS. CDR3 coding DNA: TGTGCCAGCTCGGACCGAGTGGGCCACTACGAGCAGTACTCC.

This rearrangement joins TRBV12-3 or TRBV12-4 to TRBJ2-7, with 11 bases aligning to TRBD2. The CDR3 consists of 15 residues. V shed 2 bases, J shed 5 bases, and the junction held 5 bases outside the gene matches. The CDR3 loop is CASSLYGLAGNEQYF. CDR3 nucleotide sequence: TGTGCCAGCAGTTTATACGGACTAGCGGGTAACGAGCAGTACTTC.

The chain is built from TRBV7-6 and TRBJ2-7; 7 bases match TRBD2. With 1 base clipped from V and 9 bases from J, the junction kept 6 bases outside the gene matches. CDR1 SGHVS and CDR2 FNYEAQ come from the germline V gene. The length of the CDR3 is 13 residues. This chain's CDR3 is CASSLVSGIGQYF. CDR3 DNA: TGTGCCAGCAGCTTAGTAAGCGGGATCGGGCAGTACTTC. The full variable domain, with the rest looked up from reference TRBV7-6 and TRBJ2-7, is GAGVSQSPRYKVTKRGQDVALRCDPISGHVSLYWYRQALGQGPEFLTYFNYEAQQDKSGLPNDRFSAERPEGSISTLTIQRTEQRDSAMYRCASSLVSGIGQYFGPGTRLTVT.